The clone carrying this T cell receptor delta chain has more than one count but fewer than ten. Antigen unknown. The data stem from a study of Vδ1+ human thymocytes. Purity of the sorted Vdelta1+ thymocytes ranged from 98% to 99.6%. Study conclusions and caveats: In the thymus, TRG and TRD repertoires looked highly polyclonal with Gaussian CDR3 lengths.

The CDR3 sequence is 14 residues long. Trimming pared 0 bases from V and 3 bases from J, leaving 10 bases between. The germline V gene has CDR1 GEAIGNYY and CDR2 EKD. RNA was extracted from the cells and then reverse transcribed. CDR3 amplicons came from multiplex PCR with pooled V-gene forward and constant-region reverse primers. TCRdb reanalysed the multiplex PCR reads with CATT. This table has some 25,000 delta-chain clones, 6.5% to 8% appearing once. The chain employs TRDV2 and TRDJ1; no reliable D call. This sequence originates from a girl less than two years old who had congenital heart surgery. Material for sequencing was Vdelta1+ gamma-delta thymocytes from the thymus. The subset is: FACS-sorted CD3+ TCRalphabeta- TCRVdelta1+ TCRVdelta2- thymocytes. CDR3 region: CACDTPTISDKLIF. CDR3 in DNA: TGTGCCTGTGACACCCCCACTATATCCGATAAACTCATCTTT.